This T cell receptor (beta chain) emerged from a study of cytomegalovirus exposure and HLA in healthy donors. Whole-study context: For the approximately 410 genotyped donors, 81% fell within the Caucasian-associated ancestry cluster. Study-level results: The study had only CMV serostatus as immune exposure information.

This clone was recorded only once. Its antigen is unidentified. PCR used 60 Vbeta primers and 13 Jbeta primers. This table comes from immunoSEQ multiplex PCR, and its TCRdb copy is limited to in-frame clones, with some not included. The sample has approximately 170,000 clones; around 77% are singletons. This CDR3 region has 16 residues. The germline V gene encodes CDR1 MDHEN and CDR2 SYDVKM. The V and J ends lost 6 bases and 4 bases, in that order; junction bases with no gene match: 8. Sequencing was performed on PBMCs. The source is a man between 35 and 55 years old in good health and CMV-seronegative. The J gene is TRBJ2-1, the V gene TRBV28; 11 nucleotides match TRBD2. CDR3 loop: CASRSLAGGLYNEQFF. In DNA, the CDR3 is TGTGCCAGCAGGTCCCTAGCGGGAGGACTGTACAATGAGCAGTTCTTC. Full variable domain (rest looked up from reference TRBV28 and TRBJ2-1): DVKVTQSSRYLVKRTGEKVFLECVQDMDHENMFWYRQDPGLGLRLIYFSYDVKMKEKGDIPEGYSVSREKKERFSLILESASTNQTSMYLCASRSLAGGLYNEQFFGPGTRLTVL.